Given below is one TCR beta chain in context. Its specificity is not known. The sample comes from a study of blood T cell dynamics during melanoma immunotherapy. Study-level information: Metastatic melanoma patients received first-line pembrolizumab or nivolumab plus ipilimumab.

Study-level findings and limits: Disease-control patients' PBMC repertoires became either more clonal or more diverse at W3.

The CDR3 is 16 residues long. V lost 0 bases, J lost 5 bases, and 8 bases stayed unmatched. Germline CDR1 reads SGHTS; CDR2 reads YDEGEE. A fixed DNA input of around 0.35 ug was used per bulk PBMC sample. The table came from immunoSEQ multiplex PCR; TCRdb's copy has only in-frame clones and leaves some out. The sample yields more than 13,000 clones, about 94% seen once. As for time point: week 3, after first cycle of checkpoint inhibitor. The sequence derives from a human donor with melanoma. The rearrangement links TRBV5-8 to TRBJ2-5; TRBD2 matches at 9 bases. This specimen was blood, taken from a patient treated with checkpoint blockade. CDR3 amino acids: CASSLEASGVMETQYF. CDR3 DNA sequence: TGTGCCAGCAGCTTGGAGGCTAGCGGGGTTATGGAGACCCAGTACTTC.